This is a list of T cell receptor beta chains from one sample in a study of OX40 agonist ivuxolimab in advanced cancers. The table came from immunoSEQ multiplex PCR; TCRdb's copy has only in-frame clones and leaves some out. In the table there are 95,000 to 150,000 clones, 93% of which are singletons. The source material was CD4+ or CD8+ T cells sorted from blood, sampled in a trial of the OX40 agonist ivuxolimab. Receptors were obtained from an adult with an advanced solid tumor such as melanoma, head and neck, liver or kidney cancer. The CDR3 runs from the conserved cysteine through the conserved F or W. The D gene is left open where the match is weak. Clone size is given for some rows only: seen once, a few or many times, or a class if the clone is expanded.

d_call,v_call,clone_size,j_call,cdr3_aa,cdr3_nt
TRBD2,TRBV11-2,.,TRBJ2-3,CASSTKTLNRGGDTQYF,TGTGCCAGCAGCACTAAGACATTGAATCGGGGGGGAGATACGCAGTATTTT
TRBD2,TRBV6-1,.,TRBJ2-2,CASKAGATGELFF,TGTGCCAGCAAAGCGGGGGCTACCGGGGAGCTGTTTTTT
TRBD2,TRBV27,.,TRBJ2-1,CASRRGRALENEQFF,TGTGCCAGCAGAAGAGGGAGGGCCCTTGAAAATGAGCAGTTCTTC
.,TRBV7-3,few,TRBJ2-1,CASSLQAGIVYNEQFF,TGTGCCAGCAGCTTACAGGCGGGGATCGTCTACAATGAGCAGTTCTTC
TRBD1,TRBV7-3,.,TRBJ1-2,CASSLDGGRQGASGYTF,TGTGCCAGCAGCTTAGACGGCGGGAGACAGGGGGCTTCTGGCTACACCTTC
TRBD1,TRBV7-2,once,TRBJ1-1,CASSQGQGRSTEAFF,TGTGCCAGCAGCCAGGGACAGGGACGGAGCACTGAAGCTTTCTTT
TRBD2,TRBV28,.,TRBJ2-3,CASSIYGTSGRGSTDTQYF,TGTGCCAGCAGCATATACGGGACTAGCGGGAGAGGGTCCACAGATACGCAGTATTTT
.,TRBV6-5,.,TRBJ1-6,CASSYDDRGAHSPLHF,TGTGCCAGCAGTTACGACGATCGGGGGGCACATTCACCCCTCCACTTT
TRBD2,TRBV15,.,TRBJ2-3,CATSRRMTSGRTDTQYF,TGTGCCACCAGCAGACGGATGACTAGCGGGAGGACAGATACGCAGTATTTT
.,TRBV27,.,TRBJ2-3,CASSPPRKRSSTDTQYF,TGTGCCAGCAGTCCCCCCCGGAAGAGGTCGAGCACAGATACGCAGTATTTT
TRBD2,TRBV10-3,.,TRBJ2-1,CAISRLAVYNEQFF,TGTGCCATCAGTCGACTAGCGGTTTACAATGAGCAGTTCTTC
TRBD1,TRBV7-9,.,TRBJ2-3,CASSSGQGPDTQYF,TGTGCCAGCAGCTCGGGACAGGGCCCAGATACGCAGTATTTT
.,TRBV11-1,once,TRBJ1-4,CASSRRQDLNEKLFF,TGTGCCAGCAGCCGACGACAGGACCTTAATGAAAAACTGTTTTTT
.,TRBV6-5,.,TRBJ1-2,CASRGLTANYGYTF,TGTGCCAGCAGGGGGCTGACCGCTAACTATGGCTACACCTTC
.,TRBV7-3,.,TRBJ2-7,CASSLRRSYEQYF,TGTGCCAGCAGCTTACGGCGTTCCTACGAGCAGTACTTC
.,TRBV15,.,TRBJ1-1,CATSSGTPRGNTEAFF,TGTGCCACCAGCAGTGGGACCCCGAGGGGGAACACTGAAGCTTTCTTT
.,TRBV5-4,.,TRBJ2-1,CASSRDSSSYNEQFF,TGTGCCAGCAGCCGGGACTCGAGCTCCTACAATGAGCAGTTCTTC
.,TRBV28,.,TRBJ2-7,CASSLYNYEQYF,TGTGCCAGCAGTTTATACAACTACGAGCAGTACTTC
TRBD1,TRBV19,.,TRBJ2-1,CASSIGQGAYNEQFF,TGTGCCAGTAGTATTGGGCAGGGGGCTTACAATGAGCAGTTCTTC
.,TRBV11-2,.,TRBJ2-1,CASSSNNEQFF,TGTGCCAGCAGCTCCAACAATGAGCAGTTCTTC
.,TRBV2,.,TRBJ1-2,CASSDRVNYGYTF,TGTGCCAGCAGTGATAGGGTTAACTATGGCTACACCTTC
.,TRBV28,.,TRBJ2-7,CASSSNYEQYF,TGTGCCAGCAGTTCCAACTACGAGCAGTACTTC
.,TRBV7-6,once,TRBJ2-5,CASSLRGETQYF,TGTGCCAGCAGCTTAAGGGGGGAGACCCAGTACTTC
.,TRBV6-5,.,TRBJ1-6,CASSYGGYSYNSPLHF,TGTGCCAGCAGTTACGGGGGGTACTCCTATAATTCACCCCTCCACTTT
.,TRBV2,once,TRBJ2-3,CASRRRSTDTQYF,TGTGCCAGCAGGCGAAGGTCCACAGATACGCAGTATTTT
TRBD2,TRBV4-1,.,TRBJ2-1,CASSQGWSGGANEQFF,TGCGCCAGCAGCCAAGGGTGGAGCGGGGGGGCAAATGAGCAGTTCTTC
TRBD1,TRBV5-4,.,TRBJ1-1,CASSPDRGTEAFF,TGTGCCAGCAGCCCTGACAGGGGGACTGAAGCTTTCTTT
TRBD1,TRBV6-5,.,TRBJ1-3,CASRPDRSSGNTIYF,TGTGCCAGCAGACCGGACAGGAGTTCTGGAAACACCATATATTTT
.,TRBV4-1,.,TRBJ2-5,CASSQDWGTQYF,TGCGCCAGCAGCCAAGATTGGGGGACCCAGTACTTC